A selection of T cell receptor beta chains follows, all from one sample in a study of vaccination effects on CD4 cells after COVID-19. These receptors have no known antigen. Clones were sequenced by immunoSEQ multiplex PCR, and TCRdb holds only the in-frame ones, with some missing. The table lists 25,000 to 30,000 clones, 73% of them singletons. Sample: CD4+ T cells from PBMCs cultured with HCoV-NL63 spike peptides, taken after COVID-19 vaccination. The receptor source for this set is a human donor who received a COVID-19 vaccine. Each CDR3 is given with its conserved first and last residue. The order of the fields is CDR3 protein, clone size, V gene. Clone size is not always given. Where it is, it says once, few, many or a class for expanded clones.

cdr3_aa: CASSIVSGSYYEQYF
clone_size: -
v_call: TRBV19

cdr3_aa: CASSPQDGYEQYF
clone_size: few
v_call: TRBV5-1

cdr3_aa: CASSFFPAGWGPVSPLHF
clone_size: once
v_call: TRBV5-6

cdr3_aa: CASRQGDTQYF
clone_size: -
v_call: TRBV19

cdr3_aa: CASSGAYEQYF
clone_size: -
v_call: TRBV5-1

cdr3_aa: CASSRGGTNEKLFF
clone_size: once
v_call: TRBV7-2

cdr3_aa: CASSIDGGYGGYTF
clone_size: few
v_call: TRBV19

cdr3_aa: CASSAWTLISLEQYF
clone_size: -
v_call: TRBV2

cdr3_aa: CAIRGERGSYEQYF
clone_size: -
v_call: TRBV10-3

cdr3_aa: CASSNPGGLGTEAFF
clone_size: -
v_call: TRBV5-6

cdr3_aa: CASSSLPSALGLSGNTIYF
clone_size: once
v_call: TRBV4-1

cdr3_aa: CASEPGQGYSPLHF
clone_size: few
v_call: TRBV19

cdr3_aa: CASSGGWGADTEAFF
clone_size: few
v_call: TRBV2

cdr3_aa: CASSPVGPISLDEQYF
clone_size: -
v_call: TRBV3-1/TRBV3-2

cdr3_aa: CASSLAGGVQETQYF
clone_size: -
v_call: TRBV5-1

cdr3_aa: CASSLDRAGSTDTQYF
clone_size: -
v_call: TRBV11-2

cdr3_aa: CASRMTGETSGNTIYF
clone_size: -
v_call: TRBV4-2

cdr3_aa: CASSQDRGNQPQHF
clone_size: -
v_call: TRBV3-1/TRBV3-2

cdr3_aa: CASSEDRGPHGYTF
clone_size: -
v_call: TRBV18

cdr3_aa: CASSQDQSGRAYEQYF
clone_size: -
v_call: TRBV4-1

cdr3_aa: CASSYPAFTEAFF
clone_size: -
v_call: TRBV6-6

cdr3_aa: CASSPTAFSNQPQHF
clone_size: few
v_call: TRBV5-5

cdr3_aa: CATSRGPGLAGGRETQYF
clone_size: -
v_call: TRBV15

cdr3_aa: CASSQQEALNTEAFF
clone_size: -
v_call: TRBV4-1

cdr3_aa: CASSITSGSYEQYF
clone_size: -
v_call: TRBV7-9

cdr3_aa: CASSIRSWELNTEAFF
clone_size: -
v_call: TRBV13

cdr3_aa: CATSDPRPGANVLTF
clone_size: -
v_call: TRBV24-1

cdr3_aa: CASSLGIAGAYGYTF
clone_size: -
v_call: TRBV7-9

cdr3_aa: CASSSAGGGSSYNEQFF
clone_size: medium-sized
v_call: TRBV5-1

cdr3_aa: CASSPGQDYEQYF
clone_size: -
v_call: TRBV6-5

cdr3_aa: CASSAPGSLNTEAFF
clone_size: -
v_call: TRBV9

cdr3_aa: CASSADGSNQPQHF
clone_size: once
v_call: TRBV6-5

cdr3_aa: CASTKQGARNYGYTF
clone_size: -
v_call: TRBV27

cdr3_aa: CASSLMGSGYQETQYF
clone_size: -
v_call: TRBV7-9

cdr3_aa: CASSVLLTGGHGYTF
clone_size: -
v_call: TRBV9

cdr3_aa: CASSLLGPYGYTF
clone_size: -
v_call: TRBV7-9